One T cell receptor (beta chain) is described in this entry. The CDR3 extends over 14 amino acids. From germline, CDR1 is LGHDT and CDR2 YNNKEL (reference sequence). With 5 bases removed from V and 4 bases from J, the gap between germline ends came to 12 bases. The data were taken from a study of CD8 T cells in Susac syndrome. RNA totalling about 0.5 to 1 ug underwent reverse transcription with random hexamers. TCRdb reprocessed the immunoSEQ multiplex PCR reads with MiXCR, giving one entry per CDR3 protein. The sample has roughly 180,000 distinct CDR3 sequences, about 95% seen once; the top ten hold approximately 0.1%.

The receptor was isolated from a human donor in good health. V gene TRBV3-1 combines with J gene TRBJ2-1; D not resolved. The sample was CD4+ T cells from PBMCs. This CDR3 is CASSSEDWYNEQFF. The CDR3 bases are TGTGCCAGCAGCTCCGAGGATTGGTACAATGAGCAGTTCTTC.